This passage covers 27 T cell receptor beta chains from one sample sequenced in a study of tumor-infiltrating lymphocytes in primary liver carcinoma. The tissue used was unsorted bulk material of about 19-31 mg. RNA and DNA were co-extracted from it with the AllPrep DNA/RNA mini kit. The researchers produced TCR beta cDNA from around 0.5 ug total RNA with a constant-region primer. Three-round nested multiplex PCR performed with slightly modified ARM-PCR produced the TCR beta libraries. The first two PCR rounds used TRBV1-TRBV30 forward primers with a C-beta reverse primer, roughly 11 cycles each. TCRdb itself ran the multiplex PCR reads through MiXCR, one entry per CDR3 protein. The sample lists some 110,000 distinct CDR3 sequences; 60% to 80% were seen once. The sample consisted of liver tumor tissue from sampling region 3. Stated subset: tumor region T3, left-lateral pole. These receptor sequences come from a woman aged 60-75 years with primary liver carcinoma and hepatitis B virus infection.

Notes on this clonotype: At one boundary the junction diverges from the germline segment, which might be a read error. J is TRBJ2-5 and V is TRBV12-3 or TRBV12-4, with D perhaps matching TRBD1 (6 bases). The CDR3 is 13 amino acids. CDR3 bases: TGTACCAGCAGTCCGACAGGTTTAGAGACCCAGTATTTC. This encodes CTSSPTGLETQYF.

This clonotype was found many times. The V call is TRBV5-1, the J call TRBJ2-1; the D is unclear. Germline-derived CDR1 and CDR2 are SGHRS and YFSETQ. The CDR3 contains 14 residues. Trimming stripped 0 bases from V and 4 bases from J, with 8 bases between. CDR3 amino acids: CASSLDSLYNEQFF. In nucleotides, the CDR3 is TGCGCCAGCAGCTTGGACTCTCTATACAATGAGCAGTTCTTC.

This clonotype has at least ten counts. The V call is TRBV6-1, the J call TRBJ2-3; D perhaps matches TRBD2 (5 bases). From germline, CDR1 is MNHNS and CDR2 SASEGT. V was cut by 5 bases and J by 6 bases, with 18 bases left in between. This CDR3 has 15 amino acids. The CDR3 here is CASSYGRAHTDTQYF. For the CDR3, the DNA is TGTGCCAGCAGTTACGGGCGGGCTCATACGGATACGCAGTATTTT.

V gene TRBV11-2 combines with J gene TRBJ2-5, with D possibly matching TRBD2 (5 bases). The CDR3 is made up of 16 amino acids. Germline V gene lookup returns CDR1 SGHAT and CDR2 FQNNGV. V lost 3 bases and J lost 0, with 14 bases in between. Here the CDR3 reads CASSFGIQTDQETQYF. The CDR3 DNA is TGTGCCAGCAGCTTCGGGATACAGACGGACCAAGAGACCCAGTACTTC.

For this clonotype: A read error may produce the germline difference seen at one junction end. The V call is TRBV10-3, the J call TRBJ2-2; D is possibly TRBD1 (6 bases). The V gene's germline CDR1 is ENHRY and CDR2 SYGVKD. The CDR3 has 15 amino acids. The CDR3 nucleotides are TGTGGCATCAGGGGAGCGGAAACAAACACCGGGGAGCTGTTTTTT. Translating it yields CGIRGAETNTGELFF.

The CDR3 DNA reads as TGTGCCAGCAGGCCCGACAGGGCTGGCTACACCTTC. The encoded protein is CASRPDRAGYTF. The J gene is TRBJ1-2, the V gene TRBV28; 7 nucleotides match TRBD1. The germline V gene has CDR1 MDHEN and CDR2 SYDVKM. V shed 6 bases and J 7 bases; nucleotides not matched to a gene: 5. The length of the CDR3 is 12 residues.

This clonotype has a count of ten or more. The chain employs TRBV29-1 and TRBJ2-7; D perhaps matches TRBD1 (5 bases). Trimming left V 5 bases short and J 2 bases short, with 10 bases between. This CDR3 is 12 amino acids long. The germline gives CDR1 SQVTM, CDR2 ANQGSEA. The CDR3 sequence is CSVFRGTYEQYF. The DNA of the CDR3 is TGCAGCGTTTTTAGGGGAACCTACGAGCAGTACTTC.

This clonotype was observed at least ten times. The V and J genes are TRBV5-5 and TRBJ2-3, with a possible D match to TRBD2 (5 bases). V lost 4 bases, J lost 2 bases, and 11 bases lay in between. This CDR3 contains 14 residues. Germline assignment: CDR1 SGHKS and CDR2 YYEKEE (reference sequence). CDR3 region: CASSPRENTDTQYF. Here the CDR3 DNA reads TGTGCCAGCAGCCCGAGGGAAAACACAGATACGCAGTATTTT.

With respect to this clonotype: At one boundary the junction diverges from the germline segment, which might be a read error. The chain uses TRBV11-2 and TRBJ2-1; D unresolved. The germline V gene encodes CDR1 SGHAT and CDR2 FQNNGV. The CDR3 contains 13 residues. The CDR3 DNA reads as TGTGTCAGCAACGTGGAATCCTACAATGAGCAGTTCTTC. Its translation is CVSNVESYNEQFF.

On this clonotype itself: At one of its ends the junction is not consistent with the germline gene, which may arise from a read error. This sequence joins TRBV6-6 and TRBJ1-2; TRBD1 is a possible D gene (5 bases). The CDR3 length is 14 residues. The V gene's germline CDR1 is MNHNY and CDR2 SVGAGI (reference sequence). The CDR3 nucleotides read TGTGCCAGCAACGAACATGGGGGGATCGGTGGCCACACCTTC. Translation gives CASNEHGGIGGHTF.

This clonotype was picked up a small number of times. Since a much larger clone is just one base distant, this may be a read error. For the CDR3, the DNA is TGTGCCGGCAGTGACCGGGACGAATACTACGAGCAGTACTTC. It specifies CAGSDRDEYYEQYF. The chain combines TRBV6-1 with TRBJ2-7; D is possibly TRBD1 or TRBD2 (5 bases each). Germline assignment: CDR1 MNHNS and CDR2 SASEGT. The CDR3 runs 14 residues.

In the case of this clonotype: One base away lies a much larger clone, so this may be a sequencing read error. This chain connects TRBV5-4 to TRBJ2-7; 7 nucleotides match TRBD1. This CDR3 region has 13 residues. Per germline, CDR1 SGHNT and CDR2 YYREEE (reference sequence). CDR3: CASSSDRSYEHYF. The CDR3 nucleotides are TGTGCCAGCAGCTCGGACAGGTCCTACGAGCACTACTTC.

This rearrangement joins TRBV5-1 to TRBJ2-1; 7 bases line up with TRBD2. V lost 3 bases to trimming and J lost 7 bases; unmatched junction nucleotides: 10. The germline CDR1 and CDR2 sequences are SGHRS and YFSETQ. There are 15 residues in the CDR3. The CDR3 loop is CASSWGGSLGNEQFF. In DNA form, the CDR3 reads TGCGCCAGCAGCTGGGGCGGGAGTTTGGGTAATGAGCAGTTCTTC.

J is TRBJ2-1 and V is TRBV11-2, with D unresolved. Between the trimmed V and J ends, which lost 8 bases and 1 base, there was a span of 9 bases. CDR1 SGHAT and CDR2 FQNNGV come from the germline V gene. This CDR3 contains 13 residues. The CDR3 coding sequence is TGTGCCAGCTGCATGGAATCCTACAATGAGCAGTTCTTC. It specifies CASCMESYNEQFF.

The chain links TRBV6-1 to TRBJ2-5, with D perhaps matching TRBD1 (5 bases). Germline V gene sequence: CDR1 MNHNS, CDR2 SASEGT. The length of the CDR3 is 15 residues. Trimming shortened V by 6 bases and J by 2 bases, and 16 bases separated the two germline ends. This chain's CDR3 is CASRYWTDNQETQYF. The CDR3 DNA reads as TGTGCCAGCAGGTACTGGACGGACAATCAAGAGACCCAGTACTTC.

This chain joins TRBV4-1 and TRBJ2-4, with no clear D. Germline V gene lookup returns CDR1 MGHRA and CDR2 YSYEKL. This CDR3 comprises 16 residues. As DNA, the CDR3 is TGCGTCGGCAGCCAAGGTCAACCCCAGCCGGTGAGGATTCAGTACTTC. It codes for CVGSQGQPQPVRIQYF.

CDR3 residues: CASRDGTSGRGDTDTQYF. The CDR3 region has the DNA TGTGCCAGCAGGGATGGGACTAGCGGGAGGGGGGACACAGATACGCAGTATTTT. This sequence joins TRBV12-3 or TRBV12-4 and TRBJ2-3, with 16 bases lining up with TRBD2. J gave up 2 bases and V 6 bases, and 8 bases lay outside the gene matches. CDR3 length: 18 residues.

The chain couples TRBV28 to TRBJ1-5; D possibly corresponds to TRBD1 (5 bases). CDR1 is MDHEN, CDR2 SYDVKM, per germline. V lost 5 bases and J lost 3, with 11 bases in between. CDR3 length equals 14 residues. DNA of the CDR3: TGTGCCAGCAGTCAGGGTGGGAACAATCAGCCCCAGCATTTT. Its protein is CASSQGGNNQPQHF.

The chain uses TRBV12-3 or TRBV12-4 and TRBJ2-3, with 8 bases lining up with TRBD2. The CDR3 contains 17 residues. Trimming removed 6 bases from V and 1 base from J; junction bases left unmatched: 12. The CDR3 DNA reads TGTGCCAGCAGGCCGGGACTAGTCCCCCTCGGCACAGATACGCAGTATTTT. As protein: CASRPGLVPLGTDTQYF.

Notes on this clonotype: The junction and the germline gene differ at one end; a read error may be behind it. J is TRBJ2-6 and V is TRBV11-2, with 8 bases fitting TRBD1. The CDR3 contains 18 residues. Germline V gene sequence: CDR1 SGHAT, CDR2 FQNNGV. For the CDR3, the DNA is TGTGTCAGCAGCTTGCCAGGACAGGGCCTCTCTGGGGCCAACGTCCTGACTTTC. Its protein is CVSSLPGQGLSGANVLTF. Supplemented by reference TRBV11-2 and TRBJ2-6, the full variable domain reads EAGVAQSPRYKIIEKRQSVAFWCNPISGHATLYWYQQILGQGPKLLIQFQNNGVVDDSQLPKDRFSAERLKGVDSTLKIQPAKLEDSAVYLCVSSLPGQGLSGANVLTFGAGSRLTVL.

This clonotype occurred many times. The chain couples TRBV6-6 to TRBJ2-5; the D is unclear. The CDR3 loop spans 14 amino acids. The V end was cut by 6 bases, the J end by 2 bases, with 13 bases between. Germline V lookup: CDR1 MNHNY, CDR2 SVGAGI (reference sequence). CDR3 coding DNA: TGTGCCAGCAGCTCCACCGCTGCACAAGAGACCCAGTACTTC. It yields the protein CASSSTAAQETQYF.

Note on this clonotype: The CDR3 does not close with the conserved phenylalanine or tryptophan, likely indicating a read error. This sequence joins TRBV11-2 and TRBJ1-5; a weak D match, TRBD1 (6 bases). The V end was cut by 1 base, the J end by 4 bases, with 17 bases between. Germline values: CDR1 SGHAT, CDR2 FQNNGV. The length of the CDR3 is 17 residues. The CDR3 coding sequence is TGTGCCAGCAGCTTAGGCCCATCGGGGGCTGCGAATCAGCCCCAGCATTGT. Its protein is CASSLGPSGAANQPQHC.

In regard to this clonotype: At one of its ends the junction is not consistent with the germline gene, which may arise from a read error. This chain joins TRBV4-1 and TRBJ1-2; a weak D match, TRBD1 (5 bases). The CDR3 extends over 11 amino acids. Germline CDR1 and CDR2: MGHRA and YSYEKL. In DNA, the CDR3 is TGCGCCAGCAGTGACAGCTATGGCTGCACCTTC. It codes for CASSDSYGCTF.

Comments on this clonotype: Sequence at one end of the junction differs from germline and may be a read error. This chain connects TRBV11-1 to TRBJ2-3, with 7 bases fitting TRBD2. The CDR3 has 14 residues. The germline CDR1 and CDR2 sequences are SGHAT and FQDESV (reference sequence). CDR3 DNA sequence: TGTGCCTGCAGCTTAAGGCAACATGCGGGAGAGTCACACTTT. Encoded protein: CACSLRQHAGESHF.

This clonotype was observed at least ten times. The gene calls are TRBV19 and TRBJ2-1; D unclear. Germline V gene data show CDR1 as LNHDA and CDR2 as SQIVND (reference sequence). The CDR3 consists of 12 residues. V lost 5 bases and J 7 bases, leaving 9 bases between the germline ends. The CDR3 DNA is TGTGCCAGTAGTCCCCGGCGGAATGAGCAGTTCTTC. It yields the protein CASSPRRNEQFF.

Concerning this clonotype: A read error may account for a junction end that differs from germline. The chain is built from TRBV14 and TRBJ2-1; weak D call: TRBD2 (5 bases). The CDR3 contains 18 residues. Per germline, CDR1 SGHDN and CDR2 FVKESK. CDR3 in DNA: TGTGCCAGCAGCCGCGGTTACGGGTGGGAGAGAGTCTACAATGGGCAGTTCTTC. This sequence encodes CASSRGYGWERVYNGQFF.

Points on this clonotype: At one boundary the junction diverges from the germline segment, which might be a read error. The V and J genes are TRBV6-2 or TRBV6-3 and TRBJ2-1, with TRBD2 matching 9 bases. This CDR3 is 17 amino acids long. Per germline, CDR1 MNHEY and CDR2 SVGEGT. CDR3 region: CASSTRISGSLSDEQFF. DNA for the CDR3: TGCGCCAGCAGTACAAGGATTAGCGGGAGTTTAAGCGATGAGCAGTTCTTC.